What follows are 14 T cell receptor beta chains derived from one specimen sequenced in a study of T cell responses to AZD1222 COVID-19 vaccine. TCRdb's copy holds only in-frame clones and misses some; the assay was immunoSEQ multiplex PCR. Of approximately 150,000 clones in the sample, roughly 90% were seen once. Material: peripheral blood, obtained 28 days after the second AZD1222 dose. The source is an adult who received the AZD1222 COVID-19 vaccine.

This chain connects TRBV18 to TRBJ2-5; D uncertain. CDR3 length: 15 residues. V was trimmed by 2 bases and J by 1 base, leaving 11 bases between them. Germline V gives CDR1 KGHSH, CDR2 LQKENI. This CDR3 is CASSPLTRSQETQYF. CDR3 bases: TGTGCCAGCTCACCATTGACCCGCTCCCAAGAGACCCAGTACTTC.

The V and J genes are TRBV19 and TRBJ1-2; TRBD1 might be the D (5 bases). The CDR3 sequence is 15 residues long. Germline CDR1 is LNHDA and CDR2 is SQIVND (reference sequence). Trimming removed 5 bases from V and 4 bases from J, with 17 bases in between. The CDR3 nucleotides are TGTGCCAGTAGTCCAGGGCCCGGTGGTACCTATGGCTACACCTTC. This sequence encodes CASSPGPGGTYGYTF.

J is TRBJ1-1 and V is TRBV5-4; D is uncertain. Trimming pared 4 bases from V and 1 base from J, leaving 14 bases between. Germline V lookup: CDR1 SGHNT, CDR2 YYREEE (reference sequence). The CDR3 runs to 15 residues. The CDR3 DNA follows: TGTGCCAGCAGCCCCATCGTAGGTGCGAACACTGAAGCTTTCTTT. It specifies CASSPIVGANTEAFF.

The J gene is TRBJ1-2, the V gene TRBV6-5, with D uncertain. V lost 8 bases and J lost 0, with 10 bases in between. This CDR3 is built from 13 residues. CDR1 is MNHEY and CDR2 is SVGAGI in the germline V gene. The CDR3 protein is CASCMSANYGYTF. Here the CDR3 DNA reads TGTGCCAGCTGCATGAGCGCTAACTATGGCTACACCTTC.

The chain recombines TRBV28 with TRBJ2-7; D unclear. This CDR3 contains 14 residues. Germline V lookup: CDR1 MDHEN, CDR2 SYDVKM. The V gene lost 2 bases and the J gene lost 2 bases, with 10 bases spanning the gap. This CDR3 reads CASSLIDRAYEQYF. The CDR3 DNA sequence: TGTGCCAGCAGTTTAATCGACCGAGCCTACGAGCAGTACTTC.

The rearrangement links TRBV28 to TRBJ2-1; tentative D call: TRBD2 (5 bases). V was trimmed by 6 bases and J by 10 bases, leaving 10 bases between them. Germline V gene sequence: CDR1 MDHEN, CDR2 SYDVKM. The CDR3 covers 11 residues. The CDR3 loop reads CASRVGVEQFF. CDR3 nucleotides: TGTGCCAGCAGGGTCGGGGTAGAGCAGTTCTTC.

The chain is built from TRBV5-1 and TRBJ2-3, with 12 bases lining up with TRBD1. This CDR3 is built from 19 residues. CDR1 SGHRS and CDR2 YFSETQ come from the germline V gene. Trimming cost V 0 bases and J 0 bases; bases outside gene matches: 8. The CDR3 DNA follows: TGCGCCAGCAGCTTGGGCCGGGACAGGGGGCTTCCTAGCACAGATACGCAGTATTTT. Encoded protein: CASSLGRDRGLPSTDTQYF.

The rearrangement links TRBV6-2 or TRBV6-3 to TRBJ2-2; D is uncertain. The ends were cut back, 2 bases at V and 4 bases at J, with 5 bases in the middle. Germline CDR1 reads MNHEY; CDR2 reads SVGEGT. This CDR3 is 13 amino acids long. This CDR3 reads CASSYPGTGELFF. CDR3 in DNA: TGTGCCAGCAGTTACCCTGGCACCGGGGAGCTGTTTTTT.

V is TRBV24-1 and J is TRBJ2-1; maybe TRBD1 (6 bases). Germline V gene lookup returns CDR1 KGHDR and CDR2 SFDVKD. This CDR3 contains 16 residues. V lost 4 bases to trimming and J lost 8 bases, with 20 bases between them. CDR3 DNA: TGTGCCACCAGTGACCTAGGGGACAAGAAGCCATATGAGCAGTTCTTC. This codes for CATSDLGDKKPYEQFF.

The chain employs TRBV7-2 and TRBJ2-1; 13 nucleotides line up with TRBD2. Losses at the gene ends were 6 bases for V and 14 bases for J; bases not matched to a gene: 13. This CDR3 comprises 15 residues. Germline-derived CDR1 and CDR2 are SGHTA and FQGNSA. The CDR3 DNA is TGTGCCAGCAGTGTTTCACTAGCGGGAGGGAATGAAGAGTTCTTC. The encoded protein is CASSVSLAGGNEEFF.

CDR3 nucleotide sequence: TGTGCCATCAGTGATGGATGGGGGAATCAGCCCCAGCATTTT. Translated: CAISDGWGNQPQHF. The genes are TRBV10-3 and TRBJ1-5; D is possibly TRBD1 (5 bases). Germline CDR1 and CDR2: ENHRY and SYGVKD. The CDR3 is made up of 14 amino acids. V was shortened by 3 bases and J by 4 bases, with 10 bases between the two germline ends.

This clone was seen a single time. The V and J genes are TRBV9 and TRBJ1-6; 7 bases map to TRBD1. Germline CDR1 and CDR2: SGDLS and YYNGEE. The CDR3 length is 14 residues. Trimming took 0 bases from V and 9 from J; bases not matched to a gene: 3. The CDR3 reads CASSVGTGGSPLHF. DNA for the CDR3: TGTGCCAGCAGCGTAGGGACAGGTGGTTCACCCCTCCACTTT.

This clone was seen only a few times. This CDR3 reads CASSLVPGLNYGYTF. In DNA form, the CDR3 reads TGTGCCAGCAGTTTGGTCCCAGGGCTAAACTATGGCTACACCTTC. V gene TRBV27 combines with J gene TRBJ1-2; D possibly corresponds to TRBD1 (5 bases). Germline CDR1 reads MNHEY; CDR2 reads SMNVEV (reference sequence). With 3 bases removed from V and 2 bases from J, the gap between germline ends came to 13 bases. The CDR3 sequence is 15 residues long.

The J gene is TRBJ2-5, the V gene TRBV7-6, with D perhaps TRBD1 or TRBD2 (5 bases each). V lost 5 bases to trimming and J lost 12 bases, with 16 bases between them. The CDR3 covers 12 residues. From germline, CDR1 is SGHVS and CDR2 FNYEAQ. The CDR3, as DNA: TGTGCCAGCAGCAGAGGGACGTACCCTGAGTACTTC. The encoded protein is CASSRGTYPEYF.